The T cell receptor beta chain under discussion was sequenced for a study of T cell changes during pregnancy in multiple sclerosis. TCRdb's copy holds only in-frame clones and misses some; the assay was immunoSEQ multiplex PCR. The data contain some 110,000 clones, roughly nine tenths of them singletons. CDR3 size: 13 residues. CDR1 and CDR2 from the germline V gene are SNHLY and FYNNEI. The germline V and J ends were trimmed by 3 bases and 1 base, with 6 bases remaining between them. This clone showed up just a few times. The V call is TRBV2, the J call TRBJ1-1, with D unresolved. Sequencing was performed on peripheral blood, taken before pregnancy. The clonotype originates from a female donor with multiple sclerosis, enrolled in a pregnancy study. CDR3: CASSEERNTEAFF. The CDR3, as DNA: TGTGCCAGCAGTGAGGAGAGGAACACTGAAGCTTTCTTT.